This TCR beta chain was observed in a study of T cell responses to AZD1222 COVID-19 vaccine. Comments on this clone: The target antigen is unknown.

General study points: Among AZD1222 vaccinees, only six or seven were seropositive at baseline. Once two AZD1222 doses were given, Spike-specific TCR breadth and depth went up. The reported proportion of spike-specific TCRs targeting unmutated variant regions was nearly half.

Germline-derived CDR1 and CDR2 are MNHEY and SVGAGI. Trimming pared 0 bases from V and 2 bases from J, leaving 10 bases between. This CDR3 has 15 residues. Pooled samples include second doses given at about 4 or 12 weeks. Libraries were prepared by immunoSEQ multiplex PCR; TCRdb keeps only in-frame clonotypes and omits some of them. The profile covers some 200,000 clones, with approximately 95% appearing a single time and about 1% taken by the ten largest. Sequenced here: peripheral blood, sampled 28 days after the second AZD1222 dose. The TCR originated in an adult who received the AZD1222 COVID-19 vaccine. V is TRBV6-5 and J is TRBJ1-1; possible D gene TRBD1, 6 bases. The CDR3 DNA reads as TGTGCCAGCAGTTACTCGGGGGCCACAAACACTGAAGCTTTCTTT. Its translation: CASSYSGATNTEAFF.